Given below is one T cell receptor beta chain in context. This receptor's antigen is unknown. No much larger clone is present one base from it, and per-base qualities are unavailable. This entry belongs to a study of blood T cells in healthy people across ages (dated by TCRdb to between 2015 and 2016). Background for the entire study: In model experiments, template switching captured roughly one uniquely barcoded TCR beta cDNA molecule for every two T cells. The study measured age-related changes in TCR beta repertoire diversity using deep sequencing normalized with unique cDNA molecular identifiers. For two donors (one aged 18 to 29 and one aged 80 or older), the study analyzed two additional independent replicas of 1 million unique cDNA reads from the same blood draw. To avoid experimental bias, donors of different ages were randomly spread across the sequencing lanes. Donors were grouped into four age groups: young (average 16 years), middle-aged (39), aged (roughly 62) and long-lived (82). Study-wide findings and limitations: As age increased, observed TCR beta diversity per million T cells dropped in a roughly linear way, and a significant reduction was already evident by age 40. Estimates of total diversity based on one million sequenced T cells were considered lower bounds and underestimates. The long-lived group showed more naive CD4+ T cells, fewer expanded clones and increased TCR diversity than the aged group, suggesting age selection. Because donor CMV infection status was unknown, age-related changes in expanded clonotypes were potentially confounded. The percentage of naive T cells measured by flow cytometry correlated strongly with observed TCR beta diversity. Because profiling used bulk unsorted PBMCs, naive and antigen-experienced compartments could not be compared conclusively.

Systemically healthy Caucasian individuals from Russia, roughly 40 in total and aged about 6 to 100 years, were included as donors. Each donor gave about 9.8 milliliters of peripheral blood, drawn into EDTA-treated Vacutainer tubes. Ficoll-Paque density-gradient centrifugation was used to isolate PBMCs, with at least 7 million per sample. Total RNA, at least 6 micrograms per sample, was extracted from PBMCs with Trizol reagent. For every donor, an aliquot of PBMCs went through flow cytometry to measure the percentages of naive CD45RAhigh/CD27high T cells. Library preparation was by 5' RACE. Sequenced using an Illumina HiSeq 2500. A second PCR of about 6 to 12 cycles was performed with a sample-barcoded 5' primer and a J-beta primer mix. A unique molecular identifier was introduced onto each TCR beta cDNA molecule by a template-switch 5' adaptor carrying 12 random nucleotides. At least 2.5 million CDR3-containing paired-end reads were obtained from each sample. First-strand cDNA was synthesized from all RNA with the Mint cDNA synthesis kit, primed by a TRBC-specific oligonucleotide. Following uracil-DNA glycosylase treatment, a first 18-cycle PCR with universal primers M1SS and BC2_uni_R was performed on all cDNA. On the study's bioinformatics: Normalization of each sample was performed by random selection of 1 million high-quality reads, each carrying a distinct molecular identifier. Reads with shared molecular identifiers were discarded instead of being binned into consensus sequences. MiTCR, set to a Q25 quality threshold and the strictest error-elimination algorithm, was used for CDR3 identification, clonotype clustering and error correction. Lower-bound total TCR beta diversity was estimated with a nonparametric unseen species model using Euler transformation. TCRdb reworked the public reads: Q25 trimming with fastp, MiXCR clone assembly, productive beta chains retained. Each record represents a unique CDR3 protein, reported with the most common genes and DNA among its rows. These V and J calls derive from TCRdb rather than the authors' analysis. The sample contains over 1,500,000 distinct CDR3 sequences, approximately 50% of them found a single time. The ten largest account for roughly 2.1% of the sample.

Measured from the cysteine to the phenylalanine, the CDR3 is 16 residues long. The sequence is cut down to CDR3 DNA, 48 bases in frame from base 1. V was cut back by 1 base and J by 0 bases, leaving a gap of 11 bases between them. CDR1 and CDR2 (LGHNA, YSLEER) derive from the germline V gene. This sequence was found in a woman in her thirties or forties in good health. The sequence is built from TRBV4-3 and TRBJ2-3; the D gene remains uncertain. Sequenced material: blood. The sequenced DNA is TGCGCCAGCAGCCAAGGGCCCGTACCTAGCACAGATACGCAGTATTTT. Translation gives CASSQGPVPSTDTQYF.